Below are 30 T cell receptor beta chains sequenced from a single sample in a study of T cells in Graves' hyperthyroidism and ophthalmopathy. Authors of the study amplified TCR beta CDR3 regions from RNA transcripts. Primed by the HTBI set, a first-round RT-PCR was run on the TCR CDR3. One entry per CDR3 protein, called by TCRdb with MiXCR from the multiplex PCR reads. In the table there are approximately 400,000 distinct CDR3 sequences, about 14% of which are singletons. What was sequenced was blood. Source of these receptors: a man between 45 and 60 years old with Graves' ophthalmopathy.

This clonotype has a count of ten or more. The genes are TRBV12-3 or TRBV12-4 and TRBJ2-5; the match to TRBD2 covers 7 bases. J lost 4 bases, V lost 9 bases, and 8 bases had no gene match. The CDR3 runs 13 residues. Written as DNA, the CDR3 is TGTGCCAGTAACCCCGGGACTACAGAGACCCAGTACTTC. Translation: CASNPGTTETQYF.

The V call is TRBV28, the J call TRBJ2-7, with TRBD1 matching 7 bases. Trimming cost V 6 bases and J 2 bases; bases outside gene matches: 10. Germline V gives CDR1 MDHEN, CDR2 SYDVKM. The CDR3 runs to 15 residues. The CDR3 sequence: CASRTKQGPTYEQYF. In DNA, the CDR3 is TGTGCCAGCAGAACCAAACAGGGGCCGACCTACGAGCAGTACTTC.

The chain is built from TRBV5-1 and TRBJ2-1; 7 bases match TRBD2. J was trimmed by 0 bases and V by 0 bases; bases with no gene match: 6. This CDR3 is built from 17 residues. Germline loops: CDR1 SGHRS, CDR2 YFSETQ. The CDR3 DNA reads TGCGCCAGCAGCTTGGGGGCTAGCGGACCCTCCTACAATGAGCAGTTCTTC. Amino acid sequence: CASSLGASGPSYNEQFF.

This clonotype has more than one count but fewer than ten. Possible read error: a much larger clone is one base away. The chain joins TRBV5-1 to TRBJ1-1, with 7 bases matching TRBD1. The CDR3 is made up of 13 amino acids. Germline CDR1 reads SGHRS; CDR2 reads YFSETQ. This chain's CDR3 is CTSSLEDRVEAFF. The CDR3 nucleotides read TGCACCAGCAGCTTGGAAGACAGGGTCGAAGCTTTCTTT.

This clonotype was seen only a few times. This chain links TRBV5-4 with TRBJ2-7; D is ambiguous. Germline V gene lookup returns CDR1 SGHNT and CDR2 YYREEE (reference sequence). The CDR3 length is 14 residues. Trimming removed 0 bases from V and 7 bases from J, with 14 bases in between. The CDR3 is CASSLGSPGWEQYF. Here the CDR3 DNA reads TGTGCCAGCAGCTTGGGTAGTCCGGGCTGGGAGCAGTACTTC.

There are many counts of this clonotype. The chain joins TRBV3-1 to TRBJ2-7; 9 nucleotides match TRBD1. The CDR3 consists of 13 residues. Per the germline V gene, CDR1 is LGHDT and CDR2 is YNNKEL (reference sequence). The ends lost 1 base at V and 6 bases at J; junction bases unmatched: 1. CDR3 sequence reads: CASSQGDRAEQYF. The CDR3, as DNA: TGTGCCAGCAGCCAAGGGGACAGGGCCGAGCAGTACTTC.

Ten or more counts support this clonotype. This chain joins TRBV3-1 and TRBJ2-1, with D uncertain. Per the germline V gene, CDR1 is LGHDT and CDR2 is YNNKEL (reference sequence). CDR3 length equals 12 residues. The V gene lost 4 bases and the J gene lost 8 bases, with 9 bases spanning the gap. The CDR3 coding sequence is TGTGCCAGCAGCCCGCCCTGGGATGAGCAGTTCTTC. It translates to CASSPPWDEQFF.

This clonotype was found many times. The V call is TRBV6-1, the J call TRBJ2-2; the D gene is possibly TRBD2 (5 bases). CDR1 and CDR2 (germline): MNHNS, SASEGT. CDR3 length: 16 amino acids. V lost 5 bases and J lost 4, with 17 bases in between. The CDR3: CASSYLGPRGTGELFF. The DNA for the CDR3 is TGTGCCAGCAGTTATCTAGGGCCCCGGGGCACCGGGGAGCTGTTTTTT.

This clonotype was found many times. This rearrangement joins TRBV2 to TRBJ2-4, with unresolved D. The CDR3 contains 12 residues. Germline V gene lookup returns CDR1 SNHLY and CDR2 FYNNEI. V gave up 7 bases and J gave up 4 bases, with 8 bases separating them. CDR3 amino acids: CASNRDKNIQYF. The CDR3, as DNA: TGTGCCAGCAACAGAGATAAAAACATTCAGTACTTC.

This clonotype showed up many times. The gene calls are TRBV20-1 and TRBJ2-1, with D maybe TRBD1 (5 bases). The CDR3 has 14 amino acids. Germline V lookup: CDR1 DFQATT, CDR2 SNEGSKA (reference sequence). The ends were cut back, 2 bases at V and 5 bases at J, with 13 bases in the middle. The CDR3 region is CSARKLQDHNEQFF. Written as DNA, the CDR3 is TGCAGTGCTAGAAAGCTACAGGACCACAATGAGCAGTTCTTC.

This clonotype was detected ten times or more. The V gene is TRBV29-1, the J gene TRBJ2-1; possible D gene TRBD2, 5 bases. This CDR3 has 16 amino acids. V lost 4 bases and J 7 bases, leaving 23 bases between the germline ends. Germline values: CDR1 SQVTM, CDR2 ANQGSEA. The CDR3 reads CSVGSPSTLYANEQFF. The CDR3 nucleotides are TGCAGCGTTGGGAGCCCTAGCACCCTCTACGCGAATGAGCAGTTCTTC.

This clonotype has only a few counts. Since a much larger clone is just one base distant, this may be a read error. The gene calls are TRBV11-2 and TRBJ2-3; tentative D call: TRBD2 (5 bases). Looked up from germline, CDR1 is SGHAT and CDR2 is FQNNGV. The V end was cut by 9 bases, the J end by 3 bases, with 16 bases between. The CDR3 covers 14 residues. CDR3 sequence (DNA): TGTGCCAGGCATGGAGGTAGTTTGACAGATACGCAGTATTTT. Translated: CARHGGSLTDTQYF.

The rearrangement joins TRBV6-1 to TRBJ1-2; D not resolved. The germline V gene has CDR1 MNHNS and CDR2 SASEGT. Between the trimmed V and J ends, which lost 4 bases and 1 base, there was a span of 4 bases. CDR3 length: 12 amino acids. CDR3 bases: TGTGCCAGCAGTGTCAGTAACTATGGCTACACCTTC. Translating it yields CASSVSNYGYTF.

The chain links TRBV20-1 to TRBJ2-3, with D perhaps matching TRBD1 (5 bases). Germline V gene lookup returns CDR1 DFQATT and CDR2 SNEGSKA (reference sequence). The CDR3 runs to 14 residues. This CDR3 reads CNARTFLRTDTQYF. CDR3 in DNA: TGCAATGCCCGGACATTTCTTCGCACAGATACGCAGTATTTT.

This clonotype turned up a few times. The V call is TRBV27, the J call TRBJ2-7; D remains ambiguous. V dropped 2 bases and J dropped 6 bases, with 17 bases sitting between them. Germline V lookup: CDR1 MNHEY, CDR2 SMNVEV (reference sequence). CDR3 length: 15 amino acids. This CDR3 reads CASSLSAKGLGEQYF. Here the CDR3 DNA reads TGTGCCAGCAGTTTAAGCGCAAAAGGTTTAGGCGAGCAGTACTTC.

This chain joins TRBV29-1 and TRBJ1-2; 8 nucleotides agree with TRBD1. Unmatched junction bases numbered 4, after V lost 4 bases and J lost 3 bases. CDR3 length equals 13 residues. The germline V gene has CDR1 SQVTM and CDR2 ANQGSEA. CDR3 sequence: CSVGTGTYYGYTF. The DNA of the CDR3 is TGCAGCGTTGGGACAGGGACCTACTATGGCTACACCTTC.

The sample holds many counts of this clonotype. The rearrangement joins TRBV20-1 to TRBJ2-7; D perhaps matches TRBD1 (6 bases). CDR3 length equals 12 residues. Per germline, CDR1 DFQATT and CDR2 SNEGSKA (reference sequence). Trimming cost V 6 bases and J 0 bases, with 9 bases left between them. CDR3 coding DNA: TGCAGTGCAGGACAGAGCTCCTACGAGCAGTACTTC. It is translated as CSAGQSSYEQYF.

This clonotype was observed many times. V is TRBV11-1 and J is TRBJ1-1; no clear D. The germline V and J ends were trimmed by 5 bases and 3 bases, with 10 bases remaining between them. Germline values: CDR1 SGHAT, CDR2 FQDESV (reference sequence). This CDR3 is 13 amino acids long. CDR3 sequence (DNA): TGTGCCAGCAGCGAGGCGGTATACACTGAAGCTTTCTTT. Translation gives CASSEAVYTEAFF.

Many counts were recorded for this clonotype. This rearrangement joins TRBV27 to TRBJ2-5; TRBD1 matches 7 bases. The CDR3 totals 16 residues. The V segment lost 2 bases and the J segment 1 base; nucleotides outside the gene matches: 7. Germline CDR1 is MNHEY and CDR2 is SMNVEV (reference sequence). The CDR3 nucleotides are TGTGCCAGCAGTTTAAGGACAGGAAAGCTCCAAGAGACCCAGTACTTC. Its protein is CASSLRTGKLQETQYF.

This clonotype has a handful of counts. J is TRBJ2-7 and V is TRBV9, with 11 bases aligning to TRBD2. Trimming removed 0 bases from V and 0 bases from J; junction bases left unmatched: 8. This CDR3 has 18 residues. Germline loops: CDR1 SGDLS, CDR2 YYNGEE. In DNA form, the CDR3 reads TGTGCCAGCAGCGTAGGACCTAGCGGGAGGCAGAGCTCCTACGAGCAGTACTTC. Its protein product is CASSVGPSGRQSSYEQYF. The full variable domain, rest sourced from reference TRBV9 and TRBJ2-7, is DSGVTQTPKHLITATGQRVTLRCSPRSGDLSVYWYQQSLDQGLQFLIQYYNGEERAKGNILERFSAQQFPDLHSELNLSSLELGDSALYFCASSVGPSGRQSSYEQYFGPGTRLTVT.

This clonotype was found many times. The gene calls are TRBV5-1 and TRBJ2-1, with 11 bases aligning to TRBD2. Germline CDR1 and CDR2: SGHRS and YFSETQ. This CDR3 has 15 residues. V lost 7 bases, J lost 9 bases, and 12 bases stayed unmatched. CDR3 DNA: TGCGCCAGCGCGAGGGAGACTAGCGGGATCAGTGAGCAGTTCTTC. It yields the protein CASARETSGISEQFF.

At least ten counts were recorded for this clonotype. The CDR3 DNA is TGCAGTGCCGGGGAAGGTGTTCTAAGCGAGACCCAGTACTTC. Translation gives CSAGEGVLSETQYF. The chain links TRBV20-1 to TRBJ2-5, with a possible D match to TRBD2 (5 bases). V lost 6 bases and J lost 5, with 19 bases in between. The CDR3 has 14 residues. Germline lookup yields CDR1 DFQATT and CDR2 SNEGSKA (reference sequence).

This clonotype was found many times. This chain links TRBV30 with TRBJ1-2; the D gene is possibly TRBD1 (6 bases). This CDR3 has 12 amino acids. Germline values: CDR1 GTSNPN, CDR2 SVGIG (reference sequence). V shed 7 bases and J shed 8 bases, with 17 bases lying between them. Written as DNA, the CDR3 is TGTGCCTTGACCTTCCCAGGGGCCGGCTACACCTTC. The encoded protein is CALTFPGAGYTF.

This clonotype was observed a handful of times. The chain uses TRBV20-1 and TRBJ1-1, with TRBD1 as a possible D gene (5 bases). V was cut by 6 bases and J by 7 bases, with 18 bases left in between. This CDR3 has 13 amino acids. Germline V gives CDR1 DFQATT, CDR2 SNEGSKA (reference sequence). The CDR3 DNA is TGCAGTGCGTGGGGTCTTAGGACAAGTGAAGCTTTCTTT. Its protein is CSAWGLRTSEAFF.

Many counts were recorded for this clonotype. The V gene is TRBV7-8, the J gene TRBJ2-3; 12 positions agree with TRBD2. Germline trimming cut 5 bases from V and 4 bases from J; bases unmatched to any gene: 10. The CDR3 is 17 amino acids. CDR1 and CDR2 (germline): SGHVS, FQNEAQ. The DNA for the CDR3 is TGTGCCAGCAGCCTTCAGACTAGCGGGAGATACCCAGATACGCAGTATTTT. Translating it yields CASSLQTSGRYPDTQYF.

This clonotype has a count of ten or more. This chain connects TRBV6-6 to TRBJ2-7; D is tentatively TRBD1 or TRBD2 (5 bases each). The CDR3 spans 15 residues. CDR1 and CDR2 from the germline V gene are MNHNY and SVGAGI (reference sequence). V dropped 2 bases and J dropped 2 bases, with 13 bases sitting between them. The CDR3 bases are TGTGCCAGCAGTTACGCAGCAGGGAGACCCTACGAGCAGTACTTC. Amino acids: CASSYAAGRPYEQYF.

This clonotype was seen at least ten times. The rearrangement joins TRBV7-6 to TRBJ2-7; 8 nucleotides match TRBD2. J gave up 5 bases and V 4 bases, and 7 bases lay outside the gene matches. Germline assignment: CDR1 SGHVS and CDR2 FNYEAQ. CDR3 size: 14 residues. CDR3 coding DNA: TGTGCCAGCAGCTACCGGACTAGCCTCGACGAGCAGTACTTC. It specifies CASSYRTSLDEQYF. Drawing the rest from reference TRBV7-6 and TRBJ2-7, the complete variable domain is GAGVSQSPRYKVTKRGQDVALRCDPISGHVSLYWYRQALGQGPEFLTYFNYEAQQDKSGLPNDRFSAERPEGSISTLTIQRTEQRDSAMYRCASSYRTSLDEQYFGPGTRLTVT.

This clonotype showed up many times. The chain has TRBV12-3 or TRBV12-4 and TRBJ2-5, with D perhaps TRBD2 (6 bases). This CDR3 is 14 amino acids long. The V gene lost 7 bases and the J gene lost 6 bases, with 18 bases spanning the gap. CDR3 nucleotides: TGTGCCAGCACCACAACGCAGGGAGGACAGACCCAGTACTTC. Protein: CASTTTQGGQTQYF.

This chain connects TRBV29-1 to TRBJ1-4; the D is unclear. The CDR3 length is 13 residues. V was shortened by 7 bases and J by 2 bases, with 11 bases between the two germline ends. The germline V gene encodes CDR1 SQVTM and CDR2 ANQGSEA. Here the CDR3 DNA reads TGCAGCGCTGGTGAGACGACTAATGAAAAACTGTTTTTT. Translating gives CSAGETTNEKLFF.

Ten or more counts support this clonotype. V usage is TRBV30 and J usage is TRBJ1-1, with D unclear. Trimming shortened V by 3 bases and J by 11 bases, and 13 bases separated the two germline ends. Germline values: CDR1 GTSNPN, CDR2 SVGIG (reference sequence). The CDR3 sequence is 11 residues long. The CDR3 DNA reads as TGTGCCTGGAGAATTAAAGACGGCGCTTTCTTT. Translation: CAWRIKDGAFF.